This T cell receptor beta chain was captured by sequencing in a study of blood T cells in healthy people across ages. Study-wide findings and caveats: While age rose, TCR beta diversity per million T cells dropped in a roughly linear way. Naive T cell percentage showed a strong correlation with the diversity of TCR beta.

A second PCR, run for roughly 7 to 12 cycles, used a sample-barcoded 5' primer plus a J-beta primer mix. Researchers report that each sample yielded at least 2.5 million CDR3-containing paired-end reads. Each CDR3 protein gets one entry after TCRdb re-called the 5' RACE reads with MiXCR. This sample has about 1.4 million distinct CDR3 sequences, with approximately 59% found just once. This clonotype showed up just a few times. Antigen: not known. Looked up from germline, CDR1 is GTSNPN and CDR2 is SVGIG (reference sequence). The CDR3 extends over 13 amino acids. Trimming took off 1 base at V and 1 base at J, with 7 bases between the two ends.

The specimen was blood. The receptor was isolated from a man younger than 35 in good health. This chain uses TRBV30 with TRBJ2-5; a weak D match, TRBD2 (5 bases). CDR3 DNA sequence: TGTGCCTGGAGTGGGGAGCTCCAAGAGACCCAGTACTTC. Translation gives CAWSGELQETQYF.